These 20 T cell receptor beta chains originate from one sample sequenced in a study of Ad26.COV2.S vaccination and SARS-CoV-2 variants. Here immunoSEQ multiplex PCR was the method, and the copy in TCRdb shows in-frame clones only, minus some. The top ten clones hold 2% to 3% of a sample with hundreds of thousands of clones, about 91% of them seen once. As for treatment: around 19 received Ad26.COV2.S at low or high dose, single or two shots; roughly 5 received placebo; per-sample allocation not given. Sample collection was performed on day 63 after the first vaccine or placebo injection. The sequences come from peripheral blood, collected in a trial of Ad26.COV2.S vaccine versus placebo. The source of these receptors is a person aged 18-65 years who received the Ad26.COV2.S COVID-19 vaccine or a placebo.

V is TRBV27 and J is TRBJ1-5, with TRBD1 matching 9 bases. The CDR3 covers 14 residues. V lost 10 bases, J lost 3 bases, and 7 bases stayed unmatched. Germline V gene sequence: CDR1 MNHEY, CDR2 SMNVEV (reference sequence). CDR3 residues: CATGDRVDNQPQHF. The CDR3 bases are TGTGCCACCGGGGACAGGGTAGACAATCAGCCCCAGCATTTT.

The chain is built from TRBV11-3 and TRBJ2-7; D ambiguous. V shed 4 bases and J shed 2 bases, with 6 bases lying between them. Germline V gene lookup returns CDR1 SGHNT and CDR2 YENEEA. This CDR3 has 12 residues. CDR3 coding DNA: TGTGCCAGCAGCTCCTATCCCTACGAGCAGTACGTC. Its translation is CASSSYPYEQYV.

CDR3 sequence reads: CASSLGQDGNTF. The CDR3 region has the DNA TGCGCCAGCAGCTTGGGGCAGGACGGCAACACCTTC. This chain joins TRBV5-1 and TRBJ1-2; D uncertain. The CDR3 length is 12 residues. V gave up 0 bases and J gave up 12 bases, with 12 bases separating them. Germline CDR1 and CDR2: SGHRS and YFSETQ.

This chain links TRBV3-1 (or the pseudogene TRBV3-2) with TRBJ2-1; D may be TRBD1 or TRBD2 (6 bases each). This CDR3 has 15 residues. Germline V lookup: CDR1 LGHDT, CDR2 YNNKEL (reference sequence). V lost 2 bases and J 8 bases, leaving 16 bases between the germline ends. CDR3 sequence (DNA): TGTGCCAGCAGCCAAACCTGGGGGGCTCCGGATGAGCAGTTCTTC. This gives the protein CASSQTWGAPDEQFF.

This chain links TRBV7-9 with TRBJ2-1, with 7 bases that match TRBD1. This CDR3 has 14 residues. Germline trimming cut 4 bases from V and 5 bases from J; bases unmatched to any gene: 5. Germline values: CDR1 SEHNR, CDR2 FQNEAQ (reference sequence). The CDR3 is CASSSTGVDNEQFF. The CDR3 nucleotides are TGTGCCAGCAGCTCCACAGGGGTGGACAATGAGCAGTTCTTC. Complete variable domain (other parts from reference TRBV7-9 and TRBJ2-1): DTGVSQNPRHKITKRGQNVTFRCDPISEHNRLYWYRQTLGQGPEFLTYFQNEAQLEKSRLLSDRFSAERPKGSFSTLEIQRTEQGDSAMYLCASSSTGVDNEQFFGPGTRLTVL.

The rearrangement joins TRBV4-3 to TRBJ2-2; the match to TRBD2 covers 7 bases. The CDR3 has 17 amino acids. Germline V lookup: CDR1 LGHNA, CDR2 YSLEER. After removal of 0 bases from V and 2 bases from J, the junction contained 6 bases not matched to a gene. The CDR3 nucleotides are TGCGCCAGCAGCCAAGAGGTTGCTAGCGGTAACACCGGGGAGCTGTTTTTT. As protein: CASSQEVASGNTGELFF.

This sequence joins TRBV27 and TRBJ2-2; tentatively, D is TRBD2 (5 bases). CDR3 length equals 19 residues. Germline values: CDR1 MNHEY, CDR2 SMNVEV (reference sequence). Deletions cut 6 bases from V and 5 bases from J, with 28 bases between. The CDR3 sequence: CASRGHTPRVSMATGELFF. The CDR3 DNA reads as TGTGCCAGCAGAGGCCATACTCCGAGGGTGTCGATGGCGACCGGGGAGCTGTTTTTT.

The rearrangement uses TRBV4-1 and TRBJ1-1; D is unclear. Germline lookup yields CDR1 MGHRA and CDR2 YSYEKL. The CDR3 contains 16 residues. Deletions cut 0 bases from V and 1 base from J, with 12 bases between. This chain's CDR3 is CASSQDQRGSNTEAFF. In nucleotides, the CDR3 is TGCGCCAGCAGCCAAGATCAACGGGGATCGAACACTGAAGCTTTCTTT.

This chain joins TRBV29-1 and TRBJ2-5; D not certain. V was shortened by 6 bases and J by 4 bases, with 9 bases between the two germline ends. Germline V CDR1 and CDR2: SQVTM, ANQGSEA. This CDR3 region has 11 residues. This CDR3 is CSVMLGETQYF. The CDR3 DNA sequence: TGCAGCGTGATGCTGGGAGAGACCCAGTACTTC.

V gene TRBV10-3 combines with J gene TRBJ2-5; 8 nucleotides line up with TRBD2. The CDR3 runs 12 residues. The junction had 1 base not matched to a gene; V was cut back by 6 bases and J by 4 bases. Germline CDR1 and CDR2: ENHRY and SYGVKD. The CDR3 loop reads CAISGGGETQYF. DNA for the CDR3: TGTGCCATCAGCGGGGGGGGAGAGACCCAGTACTTC.

The chain links TRBV19 to TRBJ1-5; no clear D. V lost 7 bases to trimming and J lost 9 bases, with 22 bases between them. In germline, CDR1 is LNHDA, CDR2 SQIVND (reference sequence). There are 15 residues in the CDR3. CDR3 amino acids: CASKGGETRLGPQHF. CDR3 nucleotide sequence: TGTGCCAGTAAGGGCGGTGAGACCCGGCTGGGGCCCCAGCATTTT. Full variable domain (remainder filled in from reference TRBV19 and TRBJ1-5): DGGITQSPKYLFRKEGQNVTLSCEQNLNHDAMYWYRQDPGQGLRLIYYSQIVNDFQKGDIAEGYSVSREKKESFPLTVTSAQKNPTAFYLCASKGGETRLGPQHFGDGTRLSIL.

This clone was counted only a few times. The chain has TRBV30 and TRBJ2-1; TRBD2 is a possible D gene (5 bases). The germline V gene encodes CDR1 GTSNPN and CDR2 SVGIG (reference sequence). Trimming took off 1 base at V and 7 bases at J, with 11 bases between the two ends. This CDR3 contains 13 residues. CDR3 sequence reads: CAWSETRRNEQFF. CDR3 DNA sequence: TGTGCCTGGAGTGAAACTAGGAGGAATGAGCAGTTCTTC.

The rearrangement joins TRBV29-1 to TRBJ2-5, with a possible D match to TRBD2 (6 bases). From germline, CDR1 is SQVTM and CDR2 ANQGSEA. V lost 4 bases to trimming and J lost 1 base, with 25 bases between them. This CDR3 spans 18 amino acids. CDR3 loop: CSVGRGTPATISQETQYF. In DNA, the CDR3 is TGCAGCGTTGGTAGAGGGACTCCGGCCACCATCTCCCAAGAGACCCAGTACTTC.

The chain uses TRBV7-7 and TRBJ2-1; either TRBD1 or TRBD2 may fit D (6 bases each). V was cut by 6 bases and J by 5 bases, with 17 bases left in between. The CDR3 has 15 residues. Germline assignment: CDR1 SSHAT and CDR2 FNYEAQ (reference sequence). The CDR3 DNA is TGTGCCAGCAGTTCAAGGGTGGGGGGCCACAATGAGCAGTTCTTC. Protein product: CASSSRVGGHNEQFF.

The chain uses TRBV5-1 and TRBJ2-5, with 16 bases lining up with TRBD2. This CDR3 comprises 18 residues. The V and J ends lost 2 bases and 4 bases, in that order; junction bases with no gene match: 8. Germline loops: CDR1 SGHRS, CDR2 YFSETQ. CDR3 in DNA: TGCGCCAGCAGCTTCCCCGGGACTAGCGGGGGGGCTTCAGAGACCCAGTACTTC. This translates into CASSFPGTSGGASETQYF.

In its sample, this clone was seen once. This rearrangement joins TRBV5-1 to TRBJ2-5; 9 bases agree with TRBD1. Germline CDR1 is SGHRS and CDR2 is YFSETQ. V was clipped by 1 base and J by 4 bases; unmatched bases: 8. This CDR3 is built from 16 residues. The CDR3 coding sequence is TGCGCCAGCAGCTTGTTGTCGGGGACAGGGACAGAGACCCAGTACTTC. Its translation: CASSLLSGTGTETQYF.

The V call is TRBV4-1, the J call TRBJ1-2; D gene uncertain. Trimming cost V 1 base and J 6 bases, with 6 bases left between them. This CDR3 comprises 12 residues. The germline V gene encodes CDR1 MGHRA and CDR2 YSYEKL. The CDR3 nucleotides read TGCGCCAGCAGCCAAGGGGTGGATGGCTACACCTTC. As protein: CASSQGVDGYTF.

With regard to this clone: In the same sample, other DNA sequences code for this CDR3. The rearrangement links TRBV10-3 to TRBJ1-5, with unresolved D. V lost 0 bases and J 0 bases, leaving 9 bases between the germline ends. Germline CDR1 reads ENHRY; CDR2 reads SYGVKD. The CDR3 is 16 amino acids. As DNA, the CDR3 is TGTGCCATCAGTGAGTCATCAAGCACTAGCAATCAGCCCCAGCATTTT. Protein: CAISESSSTSNQPQHF.

The chain couples TRBV7-2 to TRBJ2-5, with 10 bases lining up with TRBD1. Germline V lookup: CDR1 SGHTA, CDR2 FQGNSA. With 8 bases clipped from V and 1 base from J, the junction kept 13 bases outside the gene matches. CDR3 length: 17 amino acids. The CDR3 sequence is CASRKTGGLVTQETQYF. Written as DNA, the CDR3 is TGTGCCAGCCGGAAGACAGGGGGCCTAGTCACCCAAGAGACCCAGTACTTC.

The chain has TRBV7-8 and TRBJ1-6; D is ambiguous. Trimming stripped 5 bases from V and 9 bases from J, with 14 bases between. CDR1 and CDR2 (germline): SGHVS, FQNEAQ. This CDR3 has 14 amino acids. The CDR3 DNA follows: TGTGCCAGCAGCCGCGGCCTCGGGCCTTCACCCCTCCACTTT. Protein: CASSRGLGPSPLHF.